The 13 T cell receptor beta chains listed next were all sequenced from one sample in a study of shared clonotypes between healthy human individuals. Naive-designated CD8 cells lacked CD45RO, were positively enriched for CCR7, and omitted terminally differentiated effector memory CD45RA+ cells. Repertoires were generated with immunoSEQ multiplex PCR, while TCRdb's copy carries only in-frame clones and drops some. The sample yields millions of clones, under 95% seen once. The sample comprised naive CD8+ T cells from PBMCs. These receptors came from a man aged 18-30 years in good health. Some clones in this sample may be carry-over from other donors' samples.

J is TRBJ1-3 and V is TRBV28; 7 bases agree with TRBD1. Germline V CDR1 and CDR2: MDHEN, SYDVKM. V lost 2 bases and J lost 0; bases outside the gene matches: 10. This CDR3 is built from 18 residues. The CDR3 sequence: CASSLLGQIVYSGNTIYF. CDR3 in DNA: TGTGCCAGCAGTTTACTGGGACAGATAGTATACTCTGGAAACACCATATATTTT. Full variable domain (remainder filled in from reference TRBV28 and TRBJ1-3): DVKVTQSSRYLVKRTGEKVFLECVQDMDHENMFWYRQDPGLGLRLIYFSYDVKMKEKGDIPEGYSVSREKKERFSLILESASTNQTSMYLCASSLLGQIVYSGNTIYFGEGSWLTVV.

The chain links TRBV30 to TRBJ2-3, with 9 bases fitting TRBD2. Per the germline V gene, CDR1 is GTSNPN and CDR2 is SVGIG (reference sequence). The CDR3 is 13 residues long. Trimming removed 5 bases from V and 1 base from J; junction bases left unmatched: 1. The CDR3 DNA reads TGTGCCTGGGCTAGCGGGGGCACAGATACGCAGTATTTT. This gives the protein CAWASGGTDTQYF.

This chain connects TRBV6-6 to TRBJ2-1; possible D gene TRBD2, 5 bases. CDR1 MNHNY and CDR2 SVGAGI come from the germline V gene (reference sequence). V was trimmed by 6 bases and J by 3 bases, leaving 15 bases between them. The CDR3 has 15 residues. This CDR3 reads CASSPSDSGYNEQFF. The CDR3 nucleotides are TGTGCCAGCAGCCCGTCGGACTCAGGCTACAATGAGCAGTTCTTC.

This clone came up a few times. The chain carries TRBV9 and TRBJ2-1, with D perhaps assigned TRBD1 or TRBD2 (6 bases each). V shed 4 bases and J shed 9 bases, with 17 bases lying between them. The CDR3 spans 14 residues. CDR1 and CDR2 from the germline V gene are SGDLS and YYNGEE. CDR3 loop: CASSPGGPGVEQFF. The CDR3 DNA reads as TGTGCCAGCAGCCCCGGAGGGCCAGGGGTTGAGCAGTTCTTC.

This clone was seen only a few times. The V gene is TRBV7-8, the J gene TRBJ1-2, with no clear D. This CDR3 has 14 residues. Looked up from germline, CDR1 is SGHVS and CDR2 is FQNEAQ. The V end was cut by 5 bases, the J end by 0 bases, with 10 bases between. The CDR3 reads CASSPAGSNYGYTF. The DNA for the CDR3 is TGTGCCAGCAGCCCCGCTGGATCTAACTATGGCTACACCTTC.

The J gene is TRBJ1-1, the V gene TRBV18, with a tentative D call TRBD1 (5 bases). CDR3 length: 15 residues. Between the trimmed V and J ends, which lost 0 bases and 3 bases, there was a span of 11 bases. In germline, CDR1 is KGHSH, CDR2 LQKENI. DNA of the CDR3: TGTGCCAGCTCACCACCTGCAGGGACTTACACTGAAGCTTTCTTT. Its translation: CASSPPAGTYTEAFF.

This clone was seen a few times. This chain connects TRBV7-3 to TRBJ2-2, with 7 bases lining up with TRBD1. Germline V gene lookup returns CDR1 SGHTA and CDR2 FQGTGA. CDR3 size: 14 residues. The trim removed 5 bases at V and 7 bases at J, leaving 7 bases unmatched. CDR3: CASSLSQGDGELFF. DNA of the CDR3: TGTGCCAGCAGCCTGTCCCAGGGGGACGGGGAGCTGTTTTTT.

The CDR3 here is CSVGIPGLAMHEQFF. Here the CDR3 DNA reads TGCAGCGTGGGGATCCCGGGACTAGCGATGCATGAGCAGTTCTTC. The V gene is TRBV29-1, the J gene TRBJ2-1, with 10 bases matching TRBD2. CDR3 length: 15 residues. With 6 bases clipped from V and 8 bases from J, the junction kept 13 bases outside the gene matches. Germline CDR1 reads SQVTM; CDR2 reads ANQGSEA.

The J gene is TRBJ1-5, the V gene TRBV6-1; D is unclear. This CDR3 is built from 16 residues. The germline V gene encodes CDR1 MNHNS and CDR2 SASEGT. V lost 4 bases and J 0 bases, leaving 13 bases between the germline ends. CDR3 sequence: CASSVSIAASNQPQHF. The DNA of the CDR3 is TGTGCCAGCAGTGTAAGCATCGCGGCTAGCAATCAGCCCCAGCATTTT.

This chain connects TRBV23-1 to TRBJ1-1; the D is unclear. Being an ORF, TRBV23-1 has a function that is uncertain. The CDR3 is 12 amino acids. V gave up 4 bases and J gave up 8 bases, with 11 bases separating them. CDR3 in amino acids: CASSRPTTEAFF. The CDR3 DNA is TGCGCCAGCAGTCGGCCGACCACCGAAGCTTTCTTT.

CDR3 sequence: CASRIRGGSYNEQFF. The CDR3 DNA follows: TGTGCCAGCAGGATCAGAGGCGGGTCCTACAATGAGCAGTTCTTC. This chain links TRBV7-9 with TRBJ2-1; D is possibly TRBD2 (5 bases). The CDR3 extends over 15 amino acids. Germline V gene data show CDR1 as SEHNR and CDR2 as FQNEAQ (reference sequence). V lost 6 bases to trimming and J lost 1 base, with 13 bases between them.

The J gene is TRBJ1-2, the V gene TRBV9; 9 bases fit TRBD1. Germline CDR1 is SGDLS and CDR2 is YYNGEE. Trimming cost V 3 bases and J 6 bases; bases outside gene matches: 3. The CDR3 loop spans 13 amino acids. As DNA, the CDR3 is TGTGCCAGCAGCGCGGGACAGGGTAATGGCTACACCTTC. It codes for CASSAGQGNGYTF.

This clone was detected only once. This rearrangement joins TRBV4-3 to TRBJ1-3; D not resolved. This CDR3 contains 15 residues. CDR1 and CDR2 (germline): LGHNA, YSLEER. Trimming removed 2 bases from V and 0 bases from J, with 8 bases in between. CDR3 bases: TGCGCCAGCAGCCAACTGCTGGACTCTGGAAACACCATATATTTT. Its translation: CASSQLLDSGNTIYF.